The 12 T cell receptor beta chains presented below share a single source sample, sequenced in a study of blood T cell repertoires in COVID-19. The data were produced by immunoSEQ multiplex PCR, yet TCRdb's version contains in-frame clones alone and is incomplete. The repertoire holds about 70,000 clones, with nearly 80% as singletons. Sequencing was done on a sample of peripheral blood. All receptors come from an older woman with acute or convalescent COVID-19.

V and J are TRBV18 and TRBJ1-1, with a weak D call TRBD1 (6 bases). The CDR3 is 13 residues long. Trimming removed 6 bases at V and 8 bases at J, with 16 bases between. Germline CDR1 KGHSH, CDR2 LQKENI. Here the CDR3 reads CASSPVFDREAFF. Written as DNA, the CDR3 is TGTGCCAGCTCCCCGGTCTTCGACAGGGAAGCTTTCTTT.

The CDR3 nucleotides read TGTGCCAGCAGTTATGGCCCCTCCCCCAATGAGCAGTTCTTC. This encodes CASSYGPSPNEQFF. The J gene is TRBJ2-1, the V gene TRBV6-5; no clear D. Germline V lookup: CDR1 MNHEY, CDR2 SVGAGI. The CDR3 totals 14 residues. V lost 3 bases to trimming and J lost 6 bases, with 12 bases between them.

V gene TRBV7-6 combines with J gene TRBJ2-3, with 8 bases fitting TRBD2. Germline CDR1 SGHVS, CDR2 FNYEAQ. The CDR3 sequence is 17 residues long. V lost 0 bases to trimming and J lost 2 bases; unmatched junction nucleotides: 7. CDR3 DNA: TGTGCCAGCAGCTTAGCCGAAACTAGCGGCTACACAGATACGCAGTATTTT. Its protein is CASSLAETSGYTDTQYF. The whole variable domain, remainder taken from reference TRBV7-6 and TRBJ2-3, is GAGVSQSPRYKVTKRGQDVALRCDPISGHVSLYWYRQALGQGPEFLTYFNYEAQQDKSGLPNDRFSAERPEGSISTLTIQRTEQRDSAMYRCASSLAETSGYTDTQYFGPGTRLTVL.

This chain joins TRBV27 and TRBJ1-5; 7 bases match TRBD1. The CDR3 runs 16 residues. The ends lost 5 bases at V and 0 bases at J; junction bases unmatched: 7. CDR1 is MNHEY and CDR2 is SMNVEV in the germline V gene (reference sequence). Here the CDR3 DNA reads TGTGCCAGCAGTCTCACAGGGGTCTATAGCAATCAGCCCCAGCATTTT. Protein: CASSLTGVYSNQPQHF.

The V and J genes are TRBV2 and TRBJ1-1; TRBD1 is a possible D gene (6 bases). Germline CDR1 reads SNHLY; CDR2 reads FYNNEI. This CDR3 comprises 15 residues. Trimming pared 3 bases from V and 1 base from J, leaving 12 bases between. In DNA form, the CDR3 reads TGTGCCAGCAGTGATTACAGGGCCAGGAACACTGAAGCTTTCTTT. As protein: CASSDYRARNTEAFF.

The rearrangement links TRBV15 to TRBJ1-2; D is uncertain. The CDR3 loop spans 16 amino acids. V was clipped by 0 bases and J by 4 bases, with 15 bases between them. Germline CDR1 is LNHNV and CDR2 is YYDKDF (reference sequence). The CDR3 DNA sequence: TGTGCCACCAGCAGAGAAGAACAGAGGGCATCCTATGGCTACACCTTC. Protein: CATSREEQRASYGYTF.

This clone was found once. The rearrangement links TRBV29-1 to TRBJ1-2; D might be TRBD1 (6 bases). Per germline, CDR1 SQVTM and CDR2 ANQGSEA. Trimming removed 4 bases from V and 7 bases from J, with 13 bases in between. The CDR3 has 12 residues. CDR3 in amino acids: CSVVAGGAGYTF. The CDR3 DNA reads as TGCAGCGTTGTGGCTGGGGGCGCTGGCTACACCTTC.

The gene calls are TRBV7-9 and TRBJ1-6; D is uncertain. Trimming removed 7 bases at V and 10 bases at J, with 17 bases between. Germline V gives CDR1 SEHNR, CDR2 FQNEAQ (reference sequence). CDR3 length equals 14 residues. The CDR3 protein is CASTPVLTRSPLHF. In DNA form, the CDR3 reads TGTGCCAGCACCCCTGTCCTAACCAGGTCACCCCTCCACTTT. Full variable domain (missing parts from reference TRBV7-9 and TRBJ1-6): DTGVSQNPRHKITKRGQNVTFRCDPISEHNRLYWYRQTLGQGPEFLTYFQNEAQLEKSRLLSDRFSAERPKGSFSTLEIQRTEQGDSAMYLCASTPVLTRSPLHFGNGTRLTVT.

This chain connects TRBV7-9 to TRBJ2-3; TRBD2 matches 10 bases. CDR3 length: 15 amino acids. The ends lost 4 bases at V and 4 bases at J; junction bases unmatched: 5. Germline V gene data show CDR1 as SEHNR and CDR2 as FQNEAQ (reference sequence). The CDR3 spells CASSSGTSESDTQYF. CDR3 coding DNA: TGTGCCAGCAGCTCCGGGACTAGCGAATCAGATACGCAGTATTTT.

The rearrangement links TRBV5-1 to TRBJ2-2; 8 bases fit TRBD1. Germline V gene lookup returns CDR1 SGHRS and CDR2 YFSETQ. The CDR3 covers 15 residues. V was pared by 2 bases and J by 0 bases, with 0 bases of the junction left unmatched. The CDR3 is CASSLQGANTGELFF. Here the CDR3 DNA reads TGCGCCAGCAGCTTACAGGGGGCGAACACCGGGGAGCTGTTTTTT. The complete variable domain, with remaining parts taken from reference TRBV5-1 and TRBJ2-2, reads KAGVTQTPRYLIKTRGQQVTLSCSPISGHRSVSWYQQTPGQGLQFLFEYFSETQRNKGNFPGRFSGRQFSNSRSEMNVSTLELGDSALYLCASSLQGANTGELFFGEGSRLTVL.

The chain carries TRBV3-1 (or the pseudogene TRBV3-2) and TRBJ2-1, with 12 bases identical to TRBD2. CDR3 length: 20 amino acids. Trimming cost V 4 bases and J 6 bases; bases outside gene matches: 19. Germline V gives CDR1 LGHDT, CDR2 YNNKEL (reference sequence). Here the CDR3 DNA reads TGTGCCAGCAGCCCCCACCACCCATCACTAGCGGGGGGTTTGGGCAATGAGCAGTTCTTC. Its translation: CASSPHHPSLAGGLGNEQFF.

The J gene is TRBJ1-2, the V gene TRBV5-1; tentative D call: TRBD1 (6 bases). This CDR3 is built from 14 residues. CDR1 and CDR2 from the germline V gene are SGHRS and YFSETQ. Trimming took 3 bases from V and 10 from J, leaving 19 bases between them. The CDR3 coding sequence is TGCGCCAGCAGCTCACTAACAGGGTCCGAGGTCTACACCTTC. This encodes CASSSLTGSEVYTF.